These 27 T cell receptor beta chains were sequenced from one sample in a study of immune evolution from preneoplasia to lung adenocarcinoma (dated by TCRdb to the early 2020s). Libraries were constructed by the immunoSEQ multiplex PCR assay. TCRdb stores this immuneACCESS table with in-frame sequences only. Part of the clones is absent; in the studies checked, under half of the shortfall reflects unresolved V genes, and no reason is known for the rest. Across this sample there are thousands of clones, with 65% to 85% seen only once. The ten biggest clones cover around 17% of the sample. Sequenced sample: FFPE adjacent normal lung tissue. The receptors originated from a person aged 65 to 85 with lung adenocarcinoma.

The chain carries TRBV5-8 and TRBJ2-7, with D unresolved. This CDR3 contains 11 residues. Trimming shortened V by 0 bases and J by 2 bases, and 0 bases separated the two germline ends. CDR1 SGHTS and CDR2 YDEGEE come from the germline V gene. CDR3 sequence: CASSLAYEQYF. The CDR3 bases are TGTGCCAGCAGCTTGGCCTACGAGCAGTACTTC.

The chain recombines TRBV6-5 with TRBJ2-3; perhaps TRBD2 as D (5 bases). Trimming took off 0 bases at V and 2 bases at J, with 12 bases between the two ends. Germline V lookup: CDR1 MNHEY, CDR2 SVGAGI. This CDR3 has 16 amino acids. The CDR3 region has the DNA TGTGCCAGCAGTTACTCGCCGGGGTACTCCACAGATACGCAGTATTTT. This gives the protein CASSYSPGYSTDTQYF.

The chain has TRBV5-1 and TRBJ2-7, with D perhaps matching TRBD1 (5 bases). CDR1 is SGHRS, CDR2 YFSETQ, per germline. V lost 0 bases to trimming and J lost 4 bases, with 5 bases between them. The CDR3 contains 12 residues. The CDR3 loop is CASSLDRYEQYF. CDR3 sequence (DNA): TGCGCCAGCAGCTTGGACAGGTACGAGCAGTACTTC.

The V call is TRBV5-1, the J call TRBJ1-3; D unclear. Trimming stripped 4 bases from V and 0 bases from J, with 8 bases between. The germline CDR1 and CDR2 sequences are SGHRS and YFSETQ. This CDR3 comprises 14 residues. The CDR3 coding sequence is TGCGCCAGCAGCGATCCGACCTCTGGAAACACCATATATTTT. It yields the protein CASSDPTSGNTIYF. The whole variable domain, filled in from reference TRBV5-1 and TRBJ1-3, reads KAGVTQTPRYLIKTRGQQVTLSCSPISGHRSVSWYQQTPGQGLQFLFEYFSETQRNKGNFPGRFSGRQFSNSRSEMNVSTLELGDSALYLCASSDPTSGNTIYFGEGSWLTVV.

This clone has only a few counts. V gene TRBV5-1 combines with J gene TRBJ2-3; 7 nucleotides agree with TRBD1. Trimming cost V 4 bases and J 2 bases; bases outside gene matches: 13. The CDR3 totals 17 residues. The V gene's germline CDR1 is SGHRS and CDR2 YFSETQ. The CDR3 DNA sequence: TGCGCCAGCAGCCCTCCGACAGGGCCCCTTTTCACAGATACGCAGTATTTT. This codes for CASSPPTGPLFTDTQYF.

This clone came up a few times. The rearrangement links TRBV18 to TRBJ1-1, with D perhaps TRBD1 (5 bases). CDR3 size: 14 residues. The ends were cut back, 5 bases at V and 2 bases at J, with 12 bases in the middle. Germline V gives CDR1 KGHSH, CDR2 LQKENI. CDR3 nucleotides: TGTGCCAGCTCATCAATCGACAGTAACACTGAAGCTTTCTTT. Protein: CASSSIDSNTEAFF.

This clone appeared a few times. The chain links TRBV6-6 to TRBJ2-7; D not resolved. The germline CDR1 and CDR2 sequences are MNHNY and SVGAGI (reference sequence). Trimming took off 6 bases at V and 6 bases at J, with 9 bases between the two ends. The CDR3 totals 11 residues. This CDR3 reads CASSPSAEQYF. The DNA for the CDR3 is TGTGCCAGCAGCCCCTCGGCCGAGCAGTACTTC.

The chain combines TRBV28 with TRBJ1-1; D gene unclear. Trimming cost V 2 bases and J 0 bases, with 7 bases left between them. Germline V lookup: CDR1 MDHEN, CDR2 SYDVKM. The length of the CDR3 is 14 residues. CDR3 DNA sequence: TGTGCCAGCAGTTTAGAGGGCATGAACACTGAAGCTTTCTTT. Protein: CASSLEGMNTEAFF.

This clone has a single count. The chain links TRBV11-3 to TRBJ2-3, with TRBD2 identical over 13 bases. With V trimmed by 4 bases and J by 2 bases, 3 bases remained unmatched. CDR1 is SGHNT, CDR2 YENEEA, per germline. This CDR3 region has 16 residues. The CDR3 bases are TGTGCCAGCAGCTCAGGGACTAGCGGGGACACAGATACGCAGTATTTT. Amino acids: CASSSGTSGDTDTQYF. The variable domain in full, completed from reference TRBV11-3 and TRBJ2-3, reads EAGVVQSPRYKIIEKKQPVAFWCNPISGHNTLYWYLQNLGQGPELLIRYENEEAVDDSQLPKDRFSAERLKGVDSTLKIQPAELGDSAVYLCASSSGTSGDTDTQYFGPGTRLTVL.

This clone was observed a handful of times. The chain links TRBV4-1 to TRBJ1-2; D may be TRBD1 (5 bases). Germline V gene lookup returns CDR1 MGHRA and CDR2 YSYEKL. There are 16 residues in the CDR3. The V gene lost 0 bases and the J gene lost 10 bases, with 21 bases spanning the gap. Here the CDR3 reads CASSQDGGRRAGDYTF. In DNA, the CDR3 is TGCGCCAGCAGCCAAGATGGGGGTCGAAGGGCCGGTGACTACACCTTC.

This chain uses TRBV7-2 with TRBJ2-1, with D hard to call. Trimming took off 3 bases at V and 3 bases at J, with 0 bases between the two ends. This CDR3 has 11 residues. The germline gives CDR1 SGHTA, CDR2 FQGNSA. CDR3 sequence reads: CASSFYNEQFF. The CDR3 DNA reads as TGTGCCAGCAGCTTCTACAATGAGCAGTTCTTC. Full variable domain (outside the CDR3, taken from reference TRBV7-2 and TRBJ2-1): GAGVSQSPSNKVTEKGKDVELRCDPISGHTALYWYRQSLGQGLEFLIYFQGNSAPDKSGLPSDRFSAERTGGSVSTLTIQRTQQEDSAVYLCASSFYNEQFFGPGTRLTVL.

This chain links TRBV18 with TRBJ1-2; TRBD1 matches at 8 bases. The length of the CDR3 is 16 residues. From germline, CDR1 is KGHSH and CDR2 LQKENI. V trimming: 2 bases; J trimming: 0 bases; junction bases outside the gene matches: 5. The DNA for the CDR3 is TGTGCCAGCTCACCAGCGACAGGGGTCGCTAACTATGGCTACACCTTC. It specifies CASSPATGVANYGYTF.

For the CDR3, the DNA is TGTGCCAGCAGTTTATTGACAGGTGCCTACGAGCAGTACTTC. Protein sequence: CASSLLTGAYEQYF. The genes are TRBV6-6 and TRBJ2-7; tentative D call: TRBD1 (6 bases). V was pared by 4 bases and J by 2 bases, with 12 bases between. CDR1 MNHNY and CDR2 SVGAGI come from the germline V gene (reference sequence). CDR3 length equals 14 residues.

The chain recombines TRBV18 with TRBJ2-4; D is perhaps TRBD2 (5 bases). The ends were cut back, 6 bases at V and 1 base at J, with 13 bases in the middle. Germline lookup yields CDR1 KGHSH and CDR2 LQKENI. CDR3 length: 15 residues. The CDR3: CASSFGVAAKNIQYF. CDR3 DNA sequence: TGTGCCAGCTCCTTCGGGGTAGCTGCCAAAAACATTCAGTACTTC.

This chain uses TRBV6-1 with TRBJ1-1, with TRBD1 matching 11 bases. Germline V gene data show CDR1 as MNHNS and CDR2 as SASEGT. V lost 5 bases to trimming and J lost 6 bases; unmatched junction nucleotides: 2. This CDR3 is 13 amino acids long. The CDR3 DNA reads as TGTGCCAGCAGTCGGGACAGGGGGGCTGAAGCTTTCTTT. This translates into CASSRDRGAEAFF.

Turning to this clone: A read error may account for a junction end that differs from germline. The chain employs TRBV28 and TRBJ1-2; D ambiguous. CDR3 length equals 11 residues. CDR1 and CDR2 (germline): MDHEN, SYDVKM. In nucleotides, the CDR3 is TGTGCCAGCAGTTCTACGGTCCAGAACCACTTC. Translating gives CASSSTVQNHF.

The V gene is TRBV29-1, the J gene TRBJ2-2; unclear D gene. Germline assignment: CDR1 SQVTM and CDR2 ANQGSEA. Trimming took off 4 bases at V and 0 bases at J, with 3 bases between the two ends. The CDR3 has 12 residues. CDR3 nucleotides: TGCAGCGTTGTTCCGAACACCGGGGAGCTGTTTTTT. Translating gives CSVVPNTGELFF.

The rearrangement joins TRBV5-1 to TRBJ1-1; D might be TRBD1 (6 bases). This CDR3 region has 15 residues. V was cut by 4 bases and J by 0 bases, with 13 bases left in between. Germline V gene sequence: CDR1 SGHRS, CDR2 YFSETQ. The CDR3 region is CASSTGQTMNTEAFF. CDR3 sequence (DNA): TGCGCCAGCAGCACCGGACAGACCATGAACACTGAAGCTTTCTTT.

This sequence joins TRBV9 and TRBJ1-6, with TRBD1 as a possible D gene (6 bases). Germline values: CDR1 SGDLS, CDR2 YYNGEE. This CDR3 has 14 amino acids. Trimming pared 0 bases from V and 8 bases from J, leaving 9 bases between. This chain's CDR3 is CASSVDQGYSPLHF. DNA for the CDR3: TGTGCCAGCAGCGTAGATCAGGGGTATTCACCCCTCCACTTT.

The chain uses TRBV5-4 and TRBJ2-2; tentatively, D is TRBD1 (6 bases). V was trimmed by 0 bases and J by 11 bases, leaving 8 bases between them. Germline V CDR1 and CDR2: SGHNT, YYREEE (reference sequence). The CDR3 runs 12 residues. The CDR3: CASSLGQAELFF. CDR3 nucleotides: TGTGCCAGCAGCTTGGGACAGGCTGAGCTGTTTTTT.

The CDR3 spells CASSFDRATDTQYF. The CDR3 DNA follows: TGCGCCAGCAGCTTCGACCGGGCCACAGATACGCAGTATTTT. The gene calls are TRBV5-1 and TRBJ2-3; D call uncertain. The CDR3 is 14 amino acids. Germline CDR1 reads SGHRS; CDR2 reads YFSETQ. Trimming took 2 bases from V and 2 from J, leaving 9 bases between them.

The V and J genes are TRBV30 and TRBJ2-6; D is uncertain. CDR3 length equals 14 residues. V lost 5 bases and J lost 1, with 9 bases in between. Looked up from germline, CDR1 is GTSNPN and CDR2 is SVGIG (reference sequence). CDR3 protein: CAWGLTSGANVLTF. The CDR3 DNA sequence: TGTGCCTGGGGTCTGACTTCTGGGGCCAACGTCCTGACTTTC. The full variable domain, in which reference TRBV30 and TRBJ2-6 provide the parts outside the CDR3, is SQTIHQWPATLVQPVGSPLSLECTVEGTSNPNLYWYRQAAGRGLQLLFYSVGIGQISSEVPQNLSASRPQDRQFILSSKKLLLSDSGFYLCAWGLTSGANVLTFGAGSRLTVL.

The J gene is TRBJ1-1, the V gene TRBV11-1, with a tentative D call TRBD1 (5 bases). This CDR3 spans 14 amino acids. The V end was cut by 7 bases, the J end by 7 bases, with 19 bases between. CDR1 and CDR2 (germline): SGHAT, FQDESV (reference sequence). In nucleotides, the CDR3 is TGTGCCAGCAAGAAATATTGGGGCCACCTTGAAGCTTTCTTT. This codes for CASKKYWGHLEAFF. The variable domain in full, with the rest retrieved from reference TRBV11-1 and TRBJ1-1, is EAEVAQSPRYKITEKSQAVAFWCDPISGHATLYWYRQILGQGPELLVQFQDESVVDDSQLPKDRFSAERLKGVDSTLKIQPAELGDSAMYLCASKKYWGHLEAFFGQGTRLTVV.

This clone was seen once. J is TRBJ1-3 and V is TRBV25-1; D gene unclear. V dropped 3 bases and J dropped 0 bases, with 12 bases sitting between them. Germline CDR1 reads MGHDK; CDR2 reads SYGVNS. CDR3 length: 16 residues. The CDR3 nucleotides are TGTGCCAGCAGTGAGCTGGCCGGGAGCTCTGGAAACACCATATATTTT. It codes for CASSELAGSSGNTIYF.

The gene calls are TRBV27 and TRBJ2-6, with no clear D. Germline V gene sequence: CDR1 MNHEY, CDR2 SMNVEV (reference sequence). The CDR3 runs 14 residues. V gave up 0 bases and J gave up 4 bases, with 4 bases separating them. Here the CDR3 DNA reads TGTGCCAGCAGTTTATCGGCGGGGGCCAACGTCCTGACTTTC. Translated: CASSLSAGANVLTF.

The chain couples TRBV11-2 to TRBJ2-2, with 7 positions matching TRBD2. The CDR3 totals 16 residues. Germline values: CDR1 SGHAT, CDR2 FQNNGV. The junction had 8 bases not matched to a gene; V was cut back by 1 base and J by 6 bases. The CDR3 reads CASSLGLAAHSGELFF. DNA for the CDR3: TGTGCCAGCAGCTTAGGACTAGCAGCTCACTCCGGGGAGCTGTTTTTT.

The chain couples TRBV6-6 to TRBJ2-1; D is ambiguous. This CDR3 has 15 residues. The V end was cut by 6 bases, the J end by 0 bases, with 12 bases between. Germline V lookup: CDR1 MNHNY, CDR2 SVGAGI (reference sequence). The CDR3 coding sequence is TGTGCCAGCAGCCGAGGTACAAGCTCCTACAATGAGCAGTTCTTC. It yields the protein CASSRGTSSYNEQFF.